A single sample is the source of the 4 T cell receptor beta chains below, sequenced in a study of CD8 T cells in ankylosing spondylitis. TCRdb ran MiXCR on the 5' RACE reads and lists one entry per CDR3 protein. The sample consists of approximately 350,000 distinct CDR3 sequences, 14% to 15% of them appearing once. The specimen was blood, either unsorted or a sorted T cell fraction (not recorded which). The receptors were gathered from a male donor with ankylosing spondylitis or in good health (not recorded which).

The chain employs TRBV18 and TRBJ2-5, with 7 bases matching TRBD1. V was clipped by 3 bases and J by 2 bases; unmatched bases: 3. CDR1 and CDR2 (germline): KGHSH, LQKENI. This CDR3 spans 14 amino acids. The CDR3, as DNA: TGTGCCAGCTCACCGGGACAGAATCAAGAGACCCAGTACTTC. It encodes CASSPGQNQETQYF.

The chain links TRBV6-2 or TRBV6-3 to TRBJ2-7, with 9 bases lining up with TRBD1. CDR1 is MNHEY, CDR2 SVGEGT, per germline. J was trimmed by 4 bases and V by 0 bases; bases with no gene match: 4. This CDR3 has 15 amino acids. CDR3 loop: CASSYSGQGNYEQYF. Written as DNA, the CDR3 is TGTGCCAGCAGTTACTCGGGACAGGGAAATTACGAGCAGTACTTC.

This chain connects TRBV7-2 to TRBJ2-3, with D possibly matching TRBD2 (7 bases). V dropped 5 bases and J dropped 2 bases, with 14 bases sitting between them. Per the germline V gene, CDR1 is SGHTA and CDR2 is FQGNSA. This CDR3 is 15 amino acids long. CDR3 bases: TGTGCCAGCAGCCCCCTGGGGGGGCCCACAGATACGCAGTATTTT. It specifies CASSPLGGPTDTQYF.

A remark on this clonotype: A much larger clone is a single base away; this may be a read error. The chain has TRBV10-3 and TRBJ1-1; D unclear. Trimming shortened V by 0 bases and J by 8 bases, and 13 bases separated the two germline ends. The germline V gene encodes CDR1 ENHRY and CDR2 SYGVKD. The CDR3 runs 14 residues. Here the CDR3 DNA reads TGTGCCATCAGTGAGTCAGAGGACGTTGAGGAAGCTTTCTTT. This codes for CAISESEDVEEAFF.